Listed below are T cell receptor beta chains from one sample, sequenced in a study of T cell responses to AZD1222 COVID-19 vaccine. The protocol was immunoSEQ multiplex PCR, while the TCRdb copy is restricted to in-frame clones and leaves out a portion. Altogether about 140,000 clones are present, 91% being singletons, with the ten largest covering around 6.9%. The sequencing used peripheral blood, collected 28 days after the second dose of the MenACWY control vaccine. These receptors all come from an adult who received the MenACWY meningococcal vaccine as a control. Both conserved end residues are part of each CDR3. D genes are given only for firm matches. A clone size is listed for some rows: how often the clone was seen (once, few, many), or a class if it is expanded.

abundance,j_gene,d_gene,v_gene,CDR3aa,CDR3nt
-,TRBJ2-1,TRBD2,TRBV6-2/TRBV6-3,CASSYPTSGVSSYNEQFF,TGTGCCAGCAGTTACCCGACTAGCGGGGTCAGCTCCTACAATGAGCAGTTCTTC
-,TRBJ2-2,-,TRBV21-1,CASSKARRQGLFSGELFF,TGTGCCAGCAGCAAAGCGCGTAGGCAGGGGTTGTTCTCCGGGGAGCTGTTTTTT
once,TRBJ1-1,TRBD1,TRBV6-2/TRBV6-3,CASSFPGQGKTEAFF,TGTGCCAGCAGTTTTCCGGGACAGGGGAAGACTGAAGCTTTCTTT
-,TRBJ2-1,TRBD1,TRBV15,CATSQGQGAINEQFF,TGTGCCACCAGCCAGGGACAGGGGGCTATCAATGAGCAGTTCTTC
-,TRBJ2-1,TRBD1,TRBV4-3,CASSRQGQGYNEQFF,TGCGCCAGCAGCAGGCAGGGACAGGGGTACAATGAGCAGTTCTTC
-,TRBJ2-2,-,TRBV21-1,CASSKWKGSGELFF,TGTGCCAGCAGCAAATGGAAGGGTTCCGGGGAGCTGTTTTTT
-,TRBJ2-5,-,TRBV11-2,CASSIGLAQETQYF,TGTGCCAGCAGTATAGGGCTGGCACAAGAGACCCAGTACTTC
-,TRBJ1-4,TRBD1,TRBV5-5,CASSLPGTGNEKLFF,TGTGCCAGCAGCTTGCCCGGGACAGGAAATGAAAAACTGTTTTTT
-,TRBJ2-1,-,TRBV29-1,CSGITSPADNEQFF,TGCAGCGGCATCACTAGCCCAGCGGACAATGAGCAGTTCTTC
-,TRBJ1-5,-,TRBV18,CASSPGGFNQPQHF,TGTGCCAGCTCACCGGGGGGTTTCAATCAGCCCCAGCATTTT
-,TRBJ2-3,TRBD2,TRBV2,CASKRPGTRDTQYF,TGTGCCAGCAAGCGTCCAGGGACTAGAGATACGCAGTATTTT
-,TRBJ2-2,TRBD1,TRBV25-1,CASSDDRGGNGELFF,TGTGCCAGCAGTGATGACAGGGGAGGTAACGGGGAGCTGTTTTTT
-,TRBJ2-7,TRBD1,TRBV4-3,CASGLDRGPYEQYF,TGCGCCAGCGGATTAGACAGGGGCCCCTACGAGCAGTACTTC
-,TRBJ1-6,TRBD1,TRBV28,CASRLQGERSPLHF,TGTGCCAGCAGATTACAGGGGGAACGGTCACCCCTCCACTTT
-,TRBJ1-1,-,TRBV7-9,CASSPDRQNTEAFF,TGTGCCAGCAGCCCGGACAGACAGAACACTGAAGCTTTCTTT
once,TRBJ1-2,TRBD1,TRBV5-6,CASSFYRGQDGYTF,TGTGCCAGCAGCTTCTACAGGGGGCAGGATGGCTACACCTTC
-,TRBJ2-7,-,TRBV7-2,CASSVERVGRYEQYF,TGTGCCAGCAGCGTAGAACGAGTAGGCCGGTACGAGCAGTACTTC
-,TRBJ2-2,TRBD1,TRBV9,CASRSGTGGTGELFF,TGTGCCAGCCGGTCGGGGACAGGGGGCACCGGGGAGCTGTTTTTT